The 21 T cell receptor beta chains below all came from one sample that was sequenced in a study of T cell clonality in common variable immunodeficiency. Points from the study as a whole: In common variable immunodeficiency, TCR beta chains reportedly carried fewer deletions and N-nucleotide insertions.

Data came from immunoSEQ multiplex PCR; TCRdb stores just in-frame clones and leaves some out. The specimen gives 17,000 or so clones without singletons; the ten biggest hold around 15%. These receptors' targets are unknown. The specimen was peripheral blood mononuclear cells. Receptors were obtained from a human donor with common variable immunodeficiency.

This clone was seen a few times. The DNA read from the CDR3 is TGTGCCAGCAGCCCAAGGACAGGCGTACTCTCTGGAAACACC. Translation gives CASSPRTGVLSGNT. The whole CDR3 protein is CASSPRTGVLSGNTIYF. The chain couples TRBV7-8 to TRBJ1-3; 7 bases agree with TRBD1. The read stops 3 residues short of the end of the CDR3; the missing end is completed from the germline J gene. From germline, CDR1 is SGHVS and CDR2 FQNEAQ. This CDR3 is 17 amino acids long. Losses at the gene ends were 5 bases for V and 0 bases for J; bases not matched to a gene: 10.

This clone was seen at least ten times. The read terminates 3 residues before the CDR3 end, so the remaining end is supplied by the germline J gene. The genes are TRBV20-1 and TRBJ2-7; D possibly corresponds to TRBD2 (7 bases). Germline CDR1 is DFQATT and CDR2 is SNEGSKA (reference sequence). The CDR3 contains 13 residues. V dropped 5 bases and J dropped 5 bases, with 16 bases sitting between them. The CDR3 bases that were read are TGCAGTGCTTACCCACGGGGGGCGAACGAG. Protein sequence: CSAYPRGANE. The full CDR3 protein reads CSAYPRGANEQYF.

In its sample, this clone was seen many times. The read is 3 residues too short to cover the CDR3 end, so that end is filled in from the germline J gene. The chain uses TRBV5-1 and TRBJ1-1; 7 bases are a match to TRBD1. Germline V gene data show CDR1 as SGHRS and CDR2 as YFSETQ. V dropped 0 bases and J dropped 3; count of bases not matched to a gene: 11. This CDR3 region has 17 residues. CDR3 bases read: TGCGCCAGCAGCTTGGCCGAGATGGCAGGGGGTTACACTGAA. Translating it yields CASSLAEMAGGYTE. The CDR3 in full is CASSLAEMAGGYTEAFF.

In its sample, this clone was seen a few times. The read halts 3 residues ahead of the CDR3 end, with the missing end drawn from the germline J gene. The rearrangement links TRBV6-2 or TRBV6-3 to TRBJ2-1, with TRBD1 as a possible D gene (6 bases). CDR1 is MNHEY and CDR2 is SVGEGT in the germline V gene. The CDR3 is 15 amino acids. Trimming stripped 4 bases from V and 2 bases from J, with 12 bases between. The CDR3 loop is CASSFSDRTYNEQFF. The sequenced part of the CDR3 DNA is TGTGCCAGCAGTTTTTCGGACAGAACCTACAATGAG.

The sample holds a few counts of this clone. The read terminates 3 residues ahead of where the CDR3 ends, so the germline J gene completes it. The J gene is TRBJ1-1, the V gene TRBV2, with a possible D match to TRBD1 (5 bases). V lost 3 bases, J lost 3 bases, and 8 bases lay in between. This CDR3 region has 13 residues. Germline lookup yields CDR1 SNHLY and CDR2 FYNNEI. The CDR3 DNA, read in part, is TGTGCCAGCAGTGAGGGGCAGTACACTGAA. It yields the protein CASSEGQYTE. In full, the CDR3 reads CASSEGQYTEAFF.

Relative to its sample, this clone is medium-sized. The read falls 3 residues short of the CDR3 end, and the missing part is taken from the germline J gene. The genes are TRBV28 and TRBJ1-6; 8 bases are shared with TRBD1. V shed 5 bases, J shed 12 bases, and the junction held 3 bases outside the gene matches. This CDR3 contains 12 residues. Germline assignment: CDR1 MDHEN and CDR2 SYDVKM. The CDR3 loop reads CASSDRGGPLHF. The sequenced part of the CDR3 DNA is TGTGCCAGCAGTGACAGGGGAGGACCC.

This clone was observed at least ten times. The sequenced fragment ends 3 residues before the CDR3 boundary, so the rest is inferred from the germline J gene. V and J are TRBV29-1 and TRBJ2-5, with TRBD1 as a possible D gene (6 bases). Germline CDR1 reads SQVTM; CDR2 reads ANQGSEA. The CDR3 runs 14 residues. Trimming pared 1 base from V and 4 bases from J, leaving 13 bases between. The CDR3 protein is CSVEVEGRGETQYF. The DNA read from the CDR3 is TGCAGCGTTGAAGTAGAGGGCAGGGGAGAGACC.

There are a few counts of this clone. The read finishes 3 residues shy of the CDR3 end, and the germline J gene is used to complete it. The chain has TRBV6-2 or TRBV6-3 and TRBJ1-1, with D hard to call. Trimming left V 6 bases short and J 6 bases short, with 11 bases between. Germline-derived CDR1 and CDR2 are MNHEY and SVGEGT. CDR3 length: 12 amino acids. The CDR3 protein is CASRRQGSEAFF. The CDR3 bases that were read are TGTGCCAGCAGGCGACAAGGGTCTGAA.

This clone has just a few counts. CDR3 region: CASSPPGNTEAFF. The CDR3 DNA, read in part, is TGTGCCAGCTCACCTCCGGGGAACACTGAA. The chain employs TRBV18 and TRBJ1-1, with no clear D. The CDR3 is cut off 3 residues early in the read; its end comes from the germline J gene. Germline values: CDR1 KGHSH, CDR2 LQKENI. The V end lost 3 bases, the J end lost 1 base, and 6 bases lay between the germline ends. The CDR3 spans 13 residues.

On this clone itself: The read ends 3 residues before the CDR3 terminus; that terminus is restored from the germline J gene. The chain carries TRBV19 and TRBJ2-5, with D tentatively TRBD2 (6 bases). Germline V gene lookup returns CDR1 LNHDA and CDR2 SQIVND (reference sequence). The CDR3 contains 16 residues. V was shortened by 6 bases and J by 2 bases, with 19 bases between the two germline ends. The chain's CDR3 is CASRGPGGWTQETQYF. Incomplete CDR3 DNA: TGTGCCAGTAGGGGCCCTGGGGGGTGGACACAAGAGACC.

A remark on this clone: The CDR3 extends 3 residues past the end of the read, so its final part is completed from the germline J gene. This sequence joins TRBV11-2 and TRBJ2-2; no firm D call. The CDR3 has 13 residues. The V gene's germline CDR1 is SGHAT and CDR2 FQNNGV. V was shortened by 10 bases and J by 5 bases, with 14 bases between the two germline ends. The part of the CDR3 DNA that was read is TGTGCCACCCGGCGGCCACCTACCGGGGAG. This encodes CATRRPPTGE. The full CDR3 protein reads CATRRPPTGELFF.

The table lists this clone with many counts. The read stops 3 residues short of the end of the CDR3; the missing end is completed from the germline J gene. The rearrangement uses TRBV5-1 and TRBJ1-4; 9 bases match TRBD1. Per germline, CDR1 SGHRS and CDR2 YFSETQ. This CDR3 has 16 residues. The junction had 8 bases not matched to a gene; V was cut back by 0 bases and J by 8 bases. The CDR3 sequence is CASSLAQGQGMEKLFF. CDR3 bases read: TGCGCCAGCAGCTTGGCCCAGGGACAGGGAATGGAAAAA. The complete variable domain, with remaining parts taken from reference TRBV5-1 and TRBJ1-4, reads KAGVTQTPRYLIKTRGQQVTLSCSPISGHRSVSWYQQTPGQGLQFLFEYFSETQRNKGNFPGRFSGRQFSNSRSEMNVSTLELGDSALYLCASSLAQGQGMEKLFFGSGTQLSVL.

Details on this clone: The read terminates 3 residues ahead of where the CDR3 ends, so the germline J gene completes it. The gene calls are TRBV6-2 or TRBV6-3 and TRBJ2-5; possible D gene TRBD2, 6 bases. Germline V gives CDR1 MNHEY, CDR2 SVGEGT. The V end lost 8 bases, the J end lost 4 bases, and 14 bases lay between the germline ends. CDR3 length: 13 residues. The CDR3 loop reads CASSPGLRETQYF. CDR3 bases read: TGTGCCAGCTCCCCGGGACTTCGAGAGACC.

Comments on this clone: From the germline J gene comes the end of the CDR3, since the read stops 3 residues before it. The V and J genes are TRBV18 and TRBJ2-5; D is possibly TRBD2 (6 bases). Looked up from germline, CDR1 is KGHSH and CDR2 is LQKENI. The CDR3 consists of 14 residues. Trimming shortened V by 5 bases and J by 1 base, and 11 bases separated the two germline ends. The CDR3 loop is CASSTLSGQETQYF. The CDR3 DNA, read in part, is TGTGCCAGCTCAACCCTTAGCGGCCAAGAGACC. The full variable domain, rest sourced from reference TRBV18 and TRBJ2-5, is NAGVMQNPRHLVRRRGQEARLRCSPMKGHSHVYWYRQLPEEGLKFMVYLQKENIIDESGMPKERFSAEFPKEGPSILRIQQVVRGDSAAYFCASSTLSGQETQYFGPGTRLLVL.

On this clone: Read coverage stops 3 residues before the CDR3 terminus; the germline J gene supplies the remainder. The chain links TRBV7-9 to TRBJ2-7, with a weak D call TRBD1 (5 bases). The CDR3 extends over 14 amino acids. Germline V gene sequence: CDR1 SEHNR, CDR2 FQNEAQ (reference sequence). With 6 bases removed from V and 0 bases from J, the gap between germline ends came to 12 bases. The CDR3 region is CASSRQGSSYEQYF. Incomplete CDR3 DNA: TGTGCCAGCAGTCGGCAGGGAAGCTCCTACGAG.

This clone occurred a few times. The read terminates 3 residues before the CDR3 end, so the remaining end is supplied by the germline J gene. The chain combines TRBV16 with TRBJ2-7; D gene unclear. Looked up from germline, CDR1 is KGHSY and CDR2 is FQNENV. The germline V and J ends were trimmed by 0 bases and 3 bases, with 6 bases remaining between them. The length of the CDR3 is 13 residues. CDR3 loop: CASSQSNIYEQYF. The sequenced part of the CDR3 DNA is TGTGCCAGCAGCCAATCGAACATCTACGAG.

This clone occurred a few times. Read coverage stops 3 residues before the CDR3 terminus; the germline J gene supplies the remainder. The chain joins TRBV18 to TRBJ2-2; D may be TRBD2 (6 bases). CDR3 length: 16 residues. From germline, CDR1 is KGHSH and CDR2 LQKENI. V was cut by 3 bases and J by 4 bases, with 15 bases left in between. Partial CDR3 DNA: TGTGCCAGCTCACCCACTAGCAGGCCGTCCACCGGGGAG. Protein sequence: CASSPTSRPSTGE. The whole CDR3 is CASSPTSRPSTGELFF.

This clone was recorded a few times. The CDR3 extends 3 residues past the end of the read, so its final part is completed from the germline J gene. The J gene is TRBJ2-2, the V gene TRBV18; D perhaps matches TRBD1 (5 bases). The germline CDR1 and CDR2 sequences are KGHSH and LQKENI. The ends were cut back, 3 bases at V and 4 bases at J, with 18 bases in the middle. This CDR3 has 17 amino acids. This CDR3 reads CASSPSPPGLVTGELFF. The sequenced part of the CDR3 DNA is TGTGCCAGCTCACCTAGCCCACCAGGGCTGGTCACCGGGGAG.

With respect to this clone: The CDR3 end is not reached by the read, which stops 3 residues before it; the germline J gene fills it in. The chain joins TRBV7-6 to TRBJ2-1; 8 bases are shared with TRBD2. The CDR3 totals 17 residues. Trimming took 1 base from V and 5 from J; bases not matched to a gene: 10. Germline CDR1 is SGHVS and CDR2 is FNYEAQ. The CDR3 loop is CASSLVRSSGWNNEQFF. CDR3 bases read: TGTGCCAGCAGCTTAGTTCGCTCTAGCGGGTGGAACAATGAG.

To note about this clone: The CDR3 end is not reached by the read, which stops 3 residues before it; the germline J gene fills it in. The V gene is TRBV6-2 or TRBV6-3, the J gene TRBJ2-7, with 9 bases identical to TRBD2. The CDR3 runs 14 residues. Trimming cost V 4 bases and J 2 bases; bases outside gene matches: 3. Germline V gene sequence: CDR1 MNHEY, CDR2 SVGEGT. The CDR3 sequence is CASSWGLAAYEQYF. Incomplete CDR3 DNA: TGTGCCAGCAGTTGGGGACTAGCTGCCTACGAG.

This clone was seen ten or more times. Coverage ceases 3 residues before the CDR3 finishes, and the germline J gene fills in the end. The chain uses TRBV19 and TRBJ1-1; D gene ambiguous. The CDR3 has 14 residues. Germline CDR1 is LNHDA and CDR2 is SQIVND (reference sequence). The V end was cut by 4 bases, the J end by 1 base, with 10 bases between. The CDR3 DNA, read in part, is TGTGCCAGTAGTACGGCGGAGAAGAACACTGAA. It encodes CASSTAEKNTE. The complete CDR3 reads CASSTAEKNTEAFF.